This T cell receptor (beta chain) was obtained from a study of blood T cell repertoires in COVID-19. Study as a whole: Donors in the United States, Italy and Spain gave samples during acute or convalescent COVID-19. Nucleic acid was either cDNA or gDNA, and it came from T cells, B-cell-depleted T cells, or PBMCs.

V was pared by 0 bases and J by 1 base, with 3 bases of the junction left unmatched. Germline lookup yields CDR1 LGHNA and CDR2 YNFKEQ. The CDR3 consists of 18 residues. Some clones are missing from TCRdb's copy, which holds only in-frame ones; the method was immunoSEQ multiplex PCR. Of hundreds of thousands of clones listed, around 87% were seen once; the top ten hold 1% to 1.5%. The specimen sequenced was peripheral blood. The TCR was taken from a man in his 70s with acute or convalescent COVID-19. This chain links TRBV4-2 with TRBJ1-6; 10 positions match TRBD1. CDR3 coding DNA: TGTGCCAGCAGCCAAGATGGGACAGGGGATTCCTATAATTCACCCCTCCACTTT. Translated, it gives CASSQDGTGDSYNSPLHF.